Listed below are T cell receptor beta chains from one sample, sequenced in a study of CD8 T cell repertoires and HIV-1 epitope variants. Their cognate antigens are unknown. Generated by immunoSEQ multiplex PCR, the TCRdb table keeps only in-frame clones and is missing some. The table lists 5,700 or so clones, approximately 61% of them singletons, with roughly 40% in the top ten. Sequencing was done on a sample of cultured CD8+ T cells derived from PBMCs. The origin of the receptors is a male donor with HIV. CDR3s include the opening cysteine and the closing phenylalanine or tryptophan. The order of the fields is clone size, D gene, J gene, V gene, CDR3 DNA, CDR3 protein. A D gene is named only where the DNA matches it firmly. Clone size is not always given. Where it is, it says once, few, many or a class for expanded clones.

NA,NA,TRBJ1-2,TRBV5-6,TGTGCCAGCAGCTTGATGACAGCCCAAAACTATGGCTACACCTTC,CASSLMTAQNYGYTF
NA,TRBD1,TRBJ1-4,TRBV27,TGTGCCAGCAGTTTGGACAGGGCCGGTGAAAAACTGTTTTTT,CASSLDRAGEKLFF
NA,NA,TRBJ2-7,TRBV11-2,TGTGCCAGCAGCCTAGAGGGAGGGGGGGCCTACGAGCAGTACTTC,CASSLEGGGAYEQYF
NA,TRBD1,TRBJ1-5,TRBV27,TGTGCCAGCAGTCCCGACAGGGTGTACAATCAGCCCCAGCATTTT,CASSPDRVYNQPQHF
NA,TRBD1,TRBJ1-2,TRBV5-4,TGTGCCAGCAGCTTTAGGACAGGGGATGGCTACACCTTC,CASSFRTGDGYTF
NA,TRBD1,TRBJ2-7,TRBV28,TGTGCCAGCAGTAATGTTGGGACAGGGATTTCCTACGAGCAGTACTTC,CASSNVGTGISYEQYF
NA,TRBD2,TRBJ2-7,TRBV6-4,TGTGCCAGCAGTGAAAGCGGGAGCTCCTACGAGCAGTACTTC,CASSESGSSYEQYF
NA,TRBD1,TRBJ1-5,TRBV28,TGTGCCAGCAGTTTCCGGGACAGACTTCAGCCCCAGCATTTT,CASSFRDRLQPQHF
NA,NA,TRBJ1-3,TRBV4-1,TGCGCCAGCAGCCAAGATGGGGGGGTCTCTGGAAACACCATATATTTT,CASSQDGGVSGNTIYF
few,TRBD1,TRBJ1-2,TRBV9,TGTGCCAGCAGCGTAGTAGATCAGGGGGCCGGTGGCTACACCTTC,CASSVVDQGAGGYTF
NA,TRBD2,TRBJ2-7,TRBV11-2,TGTGCCAGCAGCTTAGTCGCTAGCGGGACACACGAGCAGTACTTC,CASSLVASGTHEQYF
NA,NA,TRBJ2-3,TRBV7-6,TGTGCCAGCAGCTCGAGGGGGGGCGGCACAGATACGCAGTATTTT,CASSSRGGGTDTQYF
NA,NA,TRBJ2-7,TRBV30,TGTGCCTGGACGGCGGAGGGTGAAATCTCCTACGAGCAGTACTTC,CAWTAEGEISYEQYF
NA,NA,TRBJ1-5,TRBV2,TGTGCCAGCAGTGACTTCGCAGGCGGGAATCAGCCCCAGCATTTT,CASSDFAGGNQPQHF
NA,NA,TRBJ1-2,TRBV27,TGTGCCAGCAGCCAGGACAGAAGGGGCTACACCTTC,CASSQDRRGYTF
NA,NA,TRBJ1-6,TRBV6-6,TGTGCCAGCAGTCCGACAAGGAGCTCCTATAATTCACCCCTCCACTTT,CASSPTRSSYNSPLHF
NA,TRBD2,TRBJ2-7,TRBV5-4,TGTGCCAGCAGCTTCGGGGGAGGGCCATTTTACTTC,CASSFGGGPFYF
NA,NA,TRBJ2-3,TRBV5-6,TGTGCCAGCAGTGGTACGGGAGCTTGGGCAGATACGCAGTATTTT,CASSGTGAWADTQYF
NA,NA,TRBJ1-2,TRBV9,TGTGCCAGCAGCGCTCGGAGTACTAACTATGGCTACACCTTC,CASSARSTNYGYTF
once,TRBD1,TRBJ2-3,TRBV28,TGTGCCAGCAGAGGGGGACAGGACACAGATACGCAGTATTTT,CASRGGQDTDTQYF